A single sample is the source of the 2 T cell receptor beta chains below, sequenced in a study of PD-1 blockade in classical Hodgkin lymphoma. Method: immunoSEQ multiplex PCR; TCRdb's copy keeps in-frame clones and lacks some. The sample comprises about 93,000 clones, 78% of which are singletons, and around 8.9% rests with the top ten. Time point described: cycle 4 day 1 (C4D1), after 5 to 7 weeks of nivolumab. Each patient's relapse followed autologous stem cell transplantation, and brentuximab vedotin exposure varied. Sequenced material: peripheral blood mononuclear cells (PBMCs), taken before the fourth cycle of nivolumab. Receptors were obtained from a human donor with classical Hodgkin lymphoma.

This rearrangement joins TRBV2 to TRBJ2-3; TRBD1 is a possible D gene (5 bases). The CDR3 has 14 amino acids. In germline, CDR1 is SNHLY, CDR2 FYNNEI. Deletions cut 7 bases from V and 1 base from J, with 12 bases between. CDR3: CASKMGRGTDTQYF. CDR3 in DNA: TGTGCCAGCAAGATGGGCAGGGGCACAGATACGCAGTATTTT.

The rearrangement joins TRBV6-5 to TRBJ1-5; D possibly corresponds to TRBD1 (5 bases). The germline V gene encodes CDR1 MNHEY and CDR2 SVGAGI. The CDR3 spans 13 residues. Trimming pared 2 bases from V and 3 bases from J, leaving 5 bases between. The CDR3 loop reads CASSYGANQPQHF. The CDR3 coding sequence is TGTGCCAGCAGTTACGGGGCCAATCAGCCCCAGCATTTT.